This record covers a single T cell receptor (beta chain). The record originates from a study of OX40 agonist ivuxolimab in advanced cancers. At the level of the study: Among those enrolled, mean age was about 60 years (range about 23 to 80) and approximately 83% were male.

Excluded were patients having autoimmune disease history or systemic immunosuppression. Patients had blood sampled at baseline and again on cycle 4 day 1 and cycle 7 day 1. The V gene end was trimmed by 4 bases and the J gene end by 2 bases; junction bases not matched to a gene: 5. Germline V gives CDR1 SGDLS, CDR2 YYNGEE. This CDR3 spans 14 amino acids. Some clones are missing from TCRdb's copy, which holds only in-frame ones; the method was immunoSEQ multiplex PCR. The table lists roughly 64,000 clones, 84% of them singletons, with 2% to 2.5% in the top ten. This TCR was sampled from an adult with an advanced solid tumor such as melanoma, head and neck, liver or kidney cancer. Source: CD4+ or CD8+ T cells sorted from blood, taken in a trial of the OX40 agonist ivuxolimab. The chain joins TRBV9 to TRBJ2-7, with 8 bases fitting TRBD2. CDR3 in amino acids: CASSRTSRAYEQYF. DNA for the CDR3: TGTGCCAGCAGCAGGACTAGCAGGGCCTACGAGCAGTACTTC.